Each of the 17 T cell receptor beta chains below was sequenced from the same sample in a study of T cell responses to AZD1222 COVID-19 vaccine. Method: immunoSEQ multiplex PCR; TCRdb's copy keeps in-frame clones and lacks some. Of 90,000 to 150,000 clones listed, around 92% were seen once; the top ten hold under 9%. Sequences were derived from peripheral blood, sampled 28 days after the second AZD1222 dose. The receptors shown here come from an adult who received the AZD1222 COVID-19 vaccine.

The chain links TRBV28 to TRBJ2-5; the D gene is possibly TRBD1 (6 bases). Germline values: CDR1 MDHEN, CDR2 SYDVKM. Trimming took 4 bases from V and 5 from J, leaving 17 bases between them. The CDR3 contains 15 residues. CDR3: CASSYPGELAETQYF. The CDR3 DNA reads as TGTGCCAGCAGTTATCCAGGGGAGCTGGCGGAGACCCAGTACTTC.

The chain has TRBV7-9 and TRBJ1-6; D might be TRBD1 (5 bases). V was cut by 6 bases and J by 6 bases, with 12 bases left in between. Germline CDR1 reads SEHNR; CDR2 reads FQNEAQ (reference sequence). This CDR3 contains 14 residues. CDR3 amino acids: CASRTGTFNSPLHF. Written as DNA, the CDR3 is TGTGCCAGCAGAACCGGGACTTTTAATTCACCCCTCCACTTT. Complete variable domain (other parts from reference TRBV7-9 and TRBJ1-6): DTGVSQNPRHKITKRGQNVTFRCDPISEHNRLYWYRQTLGQGPEFLTYFQNEAQLEKSRLLSDRFSAERPKGSFSTLEIQRTEQGDSAMYLCASRTGTFNSPLHFGNGTRLTVT.

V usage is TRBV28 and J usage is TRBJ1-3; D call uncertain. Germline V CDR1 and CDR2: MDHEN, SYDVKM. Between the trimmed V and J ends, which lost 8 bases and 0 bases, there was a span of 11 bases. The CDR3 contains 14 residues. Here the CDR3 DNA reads TGTGCCAGCGGGAACACCTTCTCTGGAAACACCATATATTTT. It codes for CASGNTFSGNTIYF.

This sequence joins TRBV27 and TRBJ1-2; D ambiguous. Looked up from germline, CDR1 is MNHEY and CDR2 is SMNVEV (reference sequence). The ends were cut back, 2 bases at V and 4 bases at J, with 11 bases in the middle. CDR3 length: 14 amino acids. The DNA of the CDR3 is TGTGCCAGCAGTTTAAACAGCCAGCCCTATGGCTACACCTTC. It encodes CASSLNSQPYGYTF.

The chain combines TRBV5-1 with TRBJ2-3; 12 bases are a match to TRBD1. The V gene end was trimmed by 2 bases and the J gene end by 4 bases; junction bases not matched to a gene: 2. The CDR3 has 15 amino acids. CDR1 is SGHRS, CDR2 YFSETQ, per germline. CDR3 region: CASSLGTGGADTQYF. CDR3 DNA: TGCGCCAGCAGCTTAGGGACAGGGGGCGCAGATACGCAGTATTTT.

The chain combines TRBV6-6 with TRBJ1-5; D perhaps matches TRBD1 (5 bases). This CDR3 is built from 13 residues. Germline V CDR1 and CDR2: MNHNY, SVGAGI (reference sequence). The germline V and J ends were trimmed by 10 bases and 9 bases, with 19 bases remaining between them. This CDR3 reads CATNGDGGLPQHF. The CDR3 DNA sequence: TGTGCCACCAACGGGGACGGGGGTCTGCCCCAGCATTTT.

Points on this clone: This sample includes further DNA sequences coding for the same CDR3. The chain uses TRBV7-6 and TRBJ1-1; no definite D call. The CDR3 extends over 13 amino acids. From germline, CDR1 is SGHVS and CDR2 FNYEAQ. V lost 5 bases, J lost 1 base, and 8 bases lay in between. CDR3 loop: CASSLDTNTEAFF. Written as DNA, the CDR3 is TGTGCCAGCAGCCTCGACACGAACACTGAAGCTTTCTTT.

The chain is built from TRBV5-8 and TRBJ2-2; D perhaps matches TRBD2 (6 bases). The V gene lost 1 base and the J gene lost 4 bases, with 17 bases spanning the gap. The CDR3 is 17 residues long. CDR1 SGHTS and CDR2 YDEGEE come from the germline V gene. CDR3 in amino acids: CASSLLGRRGLTGELFF. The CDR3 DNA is TGTGCCAGCAGCTTGTTGGGTCGGAGGGGTCTCACCGGGGAGCTGTTTTTT.

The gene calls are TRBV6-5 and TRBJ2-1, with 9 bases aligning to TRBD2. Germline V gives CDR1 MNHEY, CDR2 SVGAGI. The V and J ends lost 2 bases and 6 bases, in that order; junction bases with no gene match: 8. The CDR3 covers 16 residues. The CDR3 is CASSYKPGLAANEQFF. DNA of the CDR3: TGTGCCAGCAGTTACAAACCGGGACTAGCTGCCAATGAGCAGTTCTTC.

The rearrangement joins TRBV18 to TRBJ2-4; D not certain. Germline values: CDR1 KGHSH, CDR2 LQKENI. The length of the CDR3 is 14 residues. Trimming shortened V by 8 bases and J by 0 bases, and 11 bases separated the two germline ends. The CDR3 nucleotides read TGTGCCAGCCACGAGACAACAGCCAAAAACATTCAGTACTTC. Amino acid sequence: CASHETTAKNIQYF.

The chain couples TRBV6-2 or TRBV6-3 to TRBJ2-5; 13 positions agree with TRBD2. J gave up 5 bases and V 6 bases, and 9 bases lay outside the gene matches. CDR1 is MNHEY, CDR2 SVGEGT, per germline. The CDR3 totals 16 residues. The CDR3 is CASSNQGTSGDETQYF. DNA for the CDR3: TGTGCCAGCAGCAACCAGGGGACTAGCGGGGACGAGACCCAGTACTTC.

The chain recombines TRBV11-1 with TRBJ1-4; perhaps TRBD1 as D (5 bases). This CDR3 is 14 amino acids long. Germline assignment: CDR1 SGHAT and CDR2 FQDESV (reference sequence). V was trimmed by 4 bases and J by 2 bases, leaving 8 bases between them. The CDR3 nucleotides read TGTGCCAGCAGCTCGCCAGGGACTAATGAAAAACTGTTTTTT. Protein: CASSSPGTNEKLFF.

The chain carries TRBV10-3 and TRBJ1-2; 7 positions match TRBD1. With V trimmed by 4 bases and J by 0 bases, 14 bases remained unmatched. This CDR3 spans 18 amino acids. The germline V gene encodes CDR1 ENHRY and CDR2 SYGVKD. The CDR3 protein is CAISGRFDRARANYGYTF. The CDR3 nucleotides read TGTGCCATCAGTGGCCGCTTCGACAGGGCTAGGGCTAACTATGGCTACACCTTC.

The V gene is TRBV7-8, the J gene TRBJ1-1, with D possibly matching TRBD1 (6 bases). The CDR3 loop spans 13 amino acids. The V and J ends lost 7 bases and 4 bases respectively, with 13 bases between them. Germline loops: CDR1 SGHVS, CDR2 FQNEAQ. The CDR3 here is CASTLQGGTEAFF. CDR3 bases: TGTGCCAGCACTCTACAGGGAGGCACTGAAGCTTTCTTT.

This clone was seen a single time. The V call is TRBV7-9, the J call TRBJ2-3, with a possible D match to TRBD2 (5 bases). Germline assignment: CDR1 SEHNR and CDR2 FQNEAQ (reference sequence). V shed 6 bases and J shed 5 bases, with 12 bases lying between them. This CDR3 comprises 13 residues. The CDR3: CASSSRREDTQYF. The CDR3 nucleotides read TGTGCCAGCAGTTCTCGACGGGAAGATACGCAGTATTTT.

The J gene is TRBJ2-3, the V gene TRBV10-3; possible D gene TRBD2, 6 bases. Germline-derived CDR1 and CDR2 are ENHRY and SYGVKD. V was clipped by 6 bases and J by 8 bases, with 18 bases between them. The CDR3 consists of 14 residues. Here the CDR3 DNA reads TGTGCCATCAGGCGGGACTCCATGTCGGGTACGCAGTATTTT. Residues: CAIRRDSMSGTQYF.

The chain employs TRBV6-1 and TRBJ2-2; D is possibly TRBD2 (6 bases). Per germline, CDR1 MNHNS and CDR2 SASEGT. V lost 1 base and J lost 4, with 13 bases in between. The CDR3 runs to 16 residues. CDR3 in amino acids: CASSEDWAAGTGELFF. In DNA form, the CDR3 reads TGTGCCAGCAGTGAAGATTGGGCAGCGGGCACCGGGGAGCTGTTTTTT.